Below are 14 T cell receptor beta chains sequenced from a single sample in a study of T cells in localized non-small cell lung cancer. Libraries were prepared by immunoSEQ multiplex PCR; TCRdb keeps only in-frame clonotypes and omits some of them. The table shows roughly 34,000 clones, with around 73% occurring only once. The source was peripheral blood, collected before any cancer treatment. These receptors were obtained from a male donor older than 55 with stage II squamous cell lung carcinoma.

The V gene is TRBV10-3, the J gene TRBJ2-7; 10 bases map to TRBD1. V lost 3 bases, J lost 0 bases, and 2 bases stayed unmatched. The germline V gene encodes CDR1 ENHRY and CDR2 SYGVKD. The CDR3 sequence is 15 residues long. DNA for the CDR3: TGTGCCATCAGTGAAGGGGACAGGGGCTCCTACGAGCAGTACTTC. This sequence encodes CAISEGDRGSYEQYF.

The rearrangement uses TRBV9 and TRBJ1-4; TRBD1 matches 8 bases. V lost 0 bases and J lost 8; bases outside the gene matches: 9. Germline loops: CDR1 SGDLS, CDR2 YYNGEE. The CDR3 loop spans 16 amino acids. The CDR3, as DNA: TGTGCCAGCAGCGTAGCTCCCAGACAGGGGAGGGAAAAACTGTTTTTT. It specifies CASSVAPRQGREKLFF.

Notes on this clone: One junction end disagrees with the germline gene, perhaps due to a read error. V and J are TRBV7-7 and TRBJ2-5; TRBD2 might be the D (6 bases). Germline V gene lookup returns CDR1 SSHAT and CDR2 FNYEAQ (reference sequence). The CDR3 consists of 16 residues. In DNA, the CDR3 is TGTGCTAGCAGCAACTCCCCGCTGACTAGTCATGAGACCCAGTACTTC. Encoded protein: CASSNSPLTSHETQYF. The variable domain in full, with the rest retrieved from reference TRBV7-7 and TRBJ2-5, is GAGVSQSPRYKVTKRGQDVTLRCDPISSHATLYWYQQALGQGPEFLTYFNYEAQPDKSGLPSDRFSAERPEGSISTLTIQRTEQRDSAMYRCASSNSPLTSHETQYFGPGTRLLVL.

The CDR3 DNA sequence: TGTGCCAGCAGCTGGACTAGCGGCGGCACAGATACGCAGTATTTT. Translating it yields CASSWTSGGTDTQYF. The chain joins TRBV4-2 to TRBJ2-3, with 10 bases matching TRBD2. Germline trimming cut 5 bases from V and 1 base from J; bases unmatched to any gene: 3. The CDR3 runs to 15 residues. The germline CDR1 and CDR2 sequences are LGHNA and YNFKEQ.

The gene calls are TRBV19 and TRBJ1-5; no firm D call. The CDR3 is 10 residues long. Trimming pared 9 bases from V and 9 bases from J, leaving 9 bases between. The germline CDR1 and CDR2 sequences are LNHDA and SQIVND (reference sequence). CDR3 nucleotides: TGTGCCAGCCGGCGGGGGCCCCAGCATTTT. This translates into CASRRGPQHF.

V usage is TRBV7-3 and J usage is TRBJ2-3; 13 bases are a match to TRBD2. Germline-derived CDR1 and CDR2 are SGHTA and FQGTGA. The trim removed 5 bases at V and 6 bases at J, leaving 8 bases unmatched. The CDR3 sequence is 16 residues long. The CDR3 DNA sequence: TGTGCCAGCAGCGCCCCGGGACTAGCGGGATTGGATACGCAGTATTTT. This translates into CASSAPGLAGLDTQYF.

The chain employs TRBV10-2 and TRBJ2-1, with 11 nucleotides matching TRBD2. Trimming removed 6 bases from V and 3 bases from J; junction bases left unmatched: 10. This CDR3 is 17 amino acids long. Per the germline V gene, CDR1 is WSHSY and CDR2 is SAAADI. CDR3 sequence: CASRLGLAASIYNEQFF. CDR3 in DNA: TGCGCCAGCAGACTGGGACTAGCGGCTTCCATCTACAATGAGCAGTTCTTC.

The chain has TRBV7-3 and TRBJ1-1; no definite D call. Germline CDR1 is SGHTA and CDR2 is FQGTGA. V shed 2 bases and J shed 6 bases, with 13 bases lying between them. This CDR3 has 14 residues. The CDR3 protein is CASSLPLTIPEAFF. In DNA, the CDR3 is TGTGCCAGCAGCTTACCCCTGACGATACCTGAAGCTTTCTTT.

This clone was seen a few times. The J gene is TRBJ2-5, the V gene TRBV5-8; D is unclear. The CDR3 has 13 residues. V lost 4 bases to trimming and J lost 5 bases, with 12 bases between them. Germline CDR1 and CDR2: SGHTS and YDEGEE. The CDR3 here is CASSDPNEETQYF. DNA of the CDR3: TGTGCCAGCAGCGACCCAAATGAGGAGACCCAGTACTTC.

A few counts support this clone. The chain links TRBV9 to TRBJ1-1; no clear D. Trimming shortened V by 4 bases and J by 1 base, and 8 bases separated the two germline ends. The length of the CDR3 is 13 residues. Germline V gives CDR1 SGDLS, CDR2 YYNGEE. CDR3 in amino acids: CASSTVTNTEAFF. The CDR3 DNA reads TGTGCCAGCAGCACGGTTACGAACACTGAAGCTTTCTTT.

V is TRBV27 and J is TRBJ1-2; D is unresolved. This CDR3 is 15 amino acids long. V lost 5 bases, J lost 4 bases, and 17 bases lay in between. The germline V gene encodes CDR1 MNHEY and CDR2 SMNVEV (reference sequence). CDR3 in amino acids: CASSPHRGSGYGYTF. The CDR3 DNA is TGTGCCAGCAGTCCCCATCGTGGGTCTGGCTATGGCTACACCTTC.

This chain uses TRBV5-8 with TRBJ2-7; D is unclear. Trimming shortened V by 0 bases and J by 0 bases, and 10 bases separated the two germline ends. Germline CDR1 reads SGHTS; CDR2 reads YDEGEE. The CDR3 extends over 15 amino acids. The CDR3 region has the DNA TGTGCCAGCAGCTTGGTTACGGCCTCCTCCTACGAGCAGTACTTC. Protein sequence: CASSLVTASSYEQYF.

This clone was seen once. A read error may account for a junction end that differs from germline. The chain combines TRBV7-7 with TRBJ2-5; 10 bases are a match to TRBD2. The CDR3 runs 16 residues. Germline V gene sequence: CDR1 SSHAT, CDR2 FNYEAQ (reference sequence). CDR3: CASSPNSGLAQETQYF. CDR3 sequence (DNA): TGTGCTAGCAGCCCAAACTCGGGACTAGCGCAAGAGACCCAGTACTTC.

The chain employs TRBV6-1 and TRBJ1-1; D is unclear. Trimming cost V 10 bases and J 4 bases, with 13 bases left between them. The CDR3 totals 12 residues. Germline-derived CDR1 and CDR2 are MNHNS and SASEGT. The CDR3 bases are TGTGCCACCGGGGAGGGTAGCACTGAAGCTTTCTTT. Translation gives CATGEGSTEAFF.